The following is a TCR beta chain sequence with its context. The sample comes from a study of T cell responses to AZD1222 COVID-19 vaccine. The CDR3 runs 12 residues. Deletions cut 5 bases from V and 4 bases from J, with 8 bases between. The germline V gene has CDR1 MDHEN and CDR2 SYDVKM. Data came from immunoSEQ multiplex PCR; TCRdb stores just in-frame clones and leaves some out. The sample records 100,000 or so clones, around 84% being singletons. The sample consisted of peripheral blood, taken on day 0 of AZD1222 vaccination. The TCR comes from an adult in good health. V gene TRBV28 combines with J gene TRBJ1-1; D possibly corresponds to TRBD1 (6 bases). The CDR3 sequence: CASSQGFTEAFF. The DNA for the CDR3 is TGTGCCAGCAGTCAGGGGTTCACTGAAGCTTTCTTT.